This TCR beta chain was identified during a study of Ad26.COV2.S vaccination and SARS-CoV-2 variants. Study summary: The Ad26.COV2.S arm of the COV1001 trial was where the donor was placed.

Treatment meaning: 15 to 20 received Ad26.COV2.S at low or high dose, single or two shots; a few received placebo; per-sample allocation not given. Day 63 following the first vaccine or placebo injection was when the samples were taken. General observations from the study: Placebo recipients showed lower spike-specific TCR breadth than vaccinees. The TCR breadth and depth analyses may have understated or missed part of the total T cell responses.

Using immunoSEQ multiplex PCR, the repertoire was profiled, and TCRdb retains in-frame clones only, with some absent. The table lists 350,000 to 450,000 clones, 89% of them singletons. Germline loops: CDR1 SGHAT, CDR2 FQDESV (reference sequence). The V end lost 1 base, the J end lost 8 bases, and 11 bases lay between the germline ends. The CDR3 runs to 13 residues. As regards this clone: Its cognate antigen is unknown.

The specimen comprised peripheral blood, sampled in a trial of Ad26.COV2.S vaccine versus placebo. V is TRBV11-1 and J is TRBJ1-2, with no clear D. This receptor was obtained from a person between 18 and 59 years old who received the Ad26.COV2.S COVID-19 vaccine or a placebo. The DNA for the CDR3 is TGTGCCAGCAGCTTAGACCGCGGGATGGGCTACACCTTC. The encoded protein is CASSLDRGMGYTF.